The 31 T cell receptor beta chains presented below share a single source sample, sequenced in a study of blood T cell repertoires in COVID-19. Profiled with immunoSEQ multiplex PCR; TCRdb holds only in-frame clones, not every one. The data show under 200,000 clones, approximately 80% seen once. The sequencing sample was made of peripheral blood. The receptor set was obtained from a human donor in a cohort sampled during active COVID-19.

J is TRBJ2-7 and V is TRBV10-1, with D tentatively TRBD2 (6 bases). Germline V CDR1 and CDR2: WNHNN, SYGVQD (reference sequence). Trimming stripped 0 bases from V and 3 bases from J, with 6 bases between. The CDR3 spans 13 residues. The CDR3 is CASSESGGYEQYF. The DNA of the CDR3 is TGCGCCAGCAGTGAGTCGGGAGGCTACGAGCAGTACTTC.

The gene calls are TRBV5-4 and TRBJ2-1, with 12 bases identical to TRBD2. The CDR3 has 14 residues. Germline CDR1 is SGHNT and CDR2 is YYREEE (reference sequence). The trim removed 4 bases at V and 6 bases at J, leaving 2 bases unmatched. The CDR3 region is CASSLAGGPNEQFF. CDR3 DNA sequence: TGTGCCAGCAGCCTAGCGGGGGGGCCCAATGAGCAGTTCTTC.

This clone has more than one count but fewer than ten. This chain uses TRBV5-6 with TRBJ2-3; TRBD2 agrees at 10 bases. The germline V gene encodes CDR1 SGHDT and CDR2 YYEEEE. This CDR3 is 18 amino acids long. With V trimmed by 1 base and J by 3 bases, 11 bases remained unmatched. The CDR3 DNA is TGTGCCAGCAGCTTGTATGGGGTCACTAGCGGGGCGACAGATACGCAGTATTTT. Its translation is CASSLYGVTSGATDTQYF.

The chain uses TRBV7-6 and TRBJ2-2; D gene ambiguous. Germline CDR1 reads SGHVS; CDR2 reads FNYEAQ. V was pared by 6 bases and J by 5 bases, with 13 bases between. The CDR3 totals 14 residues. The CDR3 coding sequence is TGTGCCAGCAGGCAGATCTCGGGTACCGGGGAGCTGTTTTTT. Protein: CASRQISGTGELFF.

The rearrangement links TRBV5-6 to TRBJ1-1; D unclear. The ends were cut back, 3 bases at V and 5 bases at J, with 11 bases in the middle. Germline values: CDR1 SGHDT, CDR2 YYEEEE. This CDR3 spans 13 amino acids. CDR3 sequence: CASSSLAVTEAFF. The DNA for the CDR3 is TGTGCCAGCAGCTCCCTTGCGGTTACTGAAGCTTTCTTT.

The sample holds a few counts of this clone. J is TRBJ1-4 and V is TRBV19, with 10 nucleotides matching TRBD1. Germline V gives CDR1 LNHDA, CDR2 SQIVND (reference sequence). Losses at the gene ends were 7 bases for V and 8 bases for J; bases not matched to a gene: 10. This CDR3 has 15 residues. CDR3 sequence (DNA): TGTGCCAGTAAGAGCTGGGACAGGGGAGACGAAAAACTGTTTTTT. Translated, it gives CASKSWDRGDEKLFF.

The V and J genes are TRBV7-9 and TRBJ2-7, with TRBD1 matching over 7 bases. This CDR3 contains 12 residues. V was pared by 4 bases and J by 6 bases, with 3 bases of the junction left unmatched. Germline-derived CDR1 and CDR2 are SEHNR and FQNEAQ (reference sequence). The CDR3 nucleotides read TGTGCCAGCAGCTCAGGGGGTAGCGAGCAGTACTTC. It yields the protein CASSSGGSEQYF.

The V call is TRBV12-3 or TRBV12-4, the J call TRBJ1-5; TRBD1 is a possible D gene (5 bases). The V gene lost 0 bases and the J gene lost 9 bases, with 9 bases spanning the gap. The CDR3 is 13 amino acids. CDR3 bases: TGTGCCAGCAGTTTAGCGGGGGGGGTGCCCCAGCATTTT. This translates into CASSLAGGVPQHF.

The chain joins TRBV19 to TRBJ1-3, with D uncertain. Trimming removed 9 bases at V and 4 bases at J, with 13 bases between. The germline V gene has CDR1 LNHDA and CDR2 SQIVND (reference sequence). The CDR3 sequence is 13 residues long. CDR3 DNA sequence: TGTGCCAGCCGAGTTATCGCCGGAAACACCATATATTTT. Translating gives CASRVIAGNTIYF.

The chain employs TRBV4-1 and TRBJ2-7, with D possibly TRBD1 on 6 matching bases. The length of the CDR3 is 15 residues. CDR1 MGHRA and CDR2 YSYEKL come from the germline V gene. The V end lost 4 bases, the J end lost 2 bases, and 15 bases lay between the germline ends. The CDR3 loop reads CASSLAQGPTYEQYF. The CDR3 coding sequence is TGCGCCAGCAGCCTTGCTCAGGGGCCCACCTACGAGCAGTACTTC.

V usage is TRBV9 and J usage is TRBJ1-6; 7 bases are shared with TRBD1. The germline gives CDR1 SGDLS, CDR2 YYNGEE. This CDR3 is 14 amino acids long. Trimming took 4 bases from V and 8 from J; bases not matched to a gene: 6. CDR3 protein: CASSFRGGDSPLHF. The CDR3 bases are TGTGCCAGCAGCTTCAGAGGGGGCGATTCACCCCTCCACTTT.

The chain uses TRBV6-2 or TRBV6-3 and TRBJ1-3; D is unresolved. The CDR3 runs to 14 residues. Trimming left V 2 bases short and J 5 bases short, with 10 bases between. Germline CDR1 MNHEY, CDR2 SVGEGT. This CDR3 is CASSYAARRNTIYF. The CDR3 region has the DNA TGTGCCAGCAGTTACGCGGCGAGGCGAAACACCATATATTTT.

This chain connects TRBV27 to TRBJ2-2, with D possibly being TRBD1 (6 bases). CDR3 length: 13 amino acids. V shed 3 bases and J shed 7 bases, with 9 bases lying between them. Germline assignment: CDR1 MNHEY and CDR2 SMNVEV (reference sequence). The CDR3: CASSLTGYGELFF. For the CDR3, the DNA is TGTGCCAGCAGTTTGACAGGTTACGGGGAGCTGTTTTTT.

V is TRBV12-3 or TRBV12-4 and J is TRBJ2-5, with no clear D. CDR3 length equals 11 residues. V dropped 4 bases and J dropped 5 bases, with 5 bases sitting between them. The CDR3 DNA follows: TGTGCCAGCAGTTACCGGGAGACCCAGTACTTC. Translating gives CASSYRETQYF.

CDR3: CASSPPGLPGDEQYF. The CDR3 DNA reads TGTGCCAGCAGTCCACCCGGACTCCCCGGGGACGAGCAGTACTTC. The chain employs TRBV27 and TRBJ2-7; tentatively, D is TRBD2 (5 bases). The CDR3 contains 15 residues. Germline-derived CDR1 and CDR2 are MNHEY and SMNVEV (reference sequence). V shed 5 bases and J shed 5 bases, with 19 bases lying between them.

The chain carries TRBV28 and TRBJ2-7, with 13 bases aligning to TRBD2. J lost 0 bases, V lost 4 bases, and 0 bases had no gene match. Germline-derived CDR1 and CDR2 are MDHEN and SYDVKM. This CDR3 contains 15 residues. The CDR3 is CASSWTSGGSYEQYF. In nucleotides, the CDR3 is TGTGCCAGCAGTTGGACTAGCGGGGGCTCCTACGAGCAGTACTTC.

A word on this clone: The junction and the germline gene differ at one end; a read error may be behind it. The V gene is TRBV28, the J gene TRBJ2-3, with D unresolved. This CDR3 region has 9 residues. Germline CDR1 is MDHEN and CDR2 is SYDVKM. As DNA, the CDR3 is TGTGCCAGCGGAGTACCTTTGGATTTT. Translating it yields CASGVPLDF.

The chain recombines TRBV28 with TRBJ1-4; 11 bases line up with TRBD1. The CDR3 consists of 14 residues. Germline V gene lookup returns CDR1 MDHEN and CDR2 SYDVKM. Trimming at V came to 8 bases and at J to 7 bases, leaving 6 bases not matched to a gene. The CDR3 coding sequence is TGTGCCAGCTCCGGACAGGGGGCCCGTGAAAAACTGTTTTTT. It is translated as CASSGQGAREKLFF.

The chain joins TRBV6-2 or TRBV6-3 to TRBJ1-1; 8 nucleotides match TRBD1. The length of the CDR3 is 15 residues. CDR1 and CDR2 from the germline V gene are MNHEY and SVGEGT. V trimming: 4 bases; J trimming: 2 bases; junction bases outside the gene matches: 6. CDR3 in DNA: TGTGCCAGCAGTTTCGTCGGACAGGGAAACACTGAAGCTTTCTTT. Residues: CASSFVGQGNTEAFF.

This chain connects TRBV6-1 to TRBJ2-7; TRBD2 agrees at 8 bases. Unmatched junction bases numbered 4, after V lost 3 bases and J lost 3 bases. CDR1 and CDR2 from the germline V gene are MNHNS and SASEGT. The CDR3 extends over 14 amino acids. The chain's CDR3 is CASSDGTRRYEQYF. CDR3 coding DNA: TGTGCCAGCAGTGACGGGACTAGACGCTACGAGCAGTACTTC.

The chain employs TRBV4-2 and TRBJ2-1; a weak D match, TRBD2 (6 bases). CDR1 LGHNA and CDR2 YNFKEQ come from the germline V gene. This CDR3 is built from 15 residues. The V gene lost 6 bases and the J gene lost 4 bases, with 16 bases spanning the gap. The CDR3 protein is CASRGTGEGYNEQFF. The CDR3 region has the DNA TGTGCCAGCAGGGGAACGGGAGAGGGTTACAATGAGCAGTTCTTC.

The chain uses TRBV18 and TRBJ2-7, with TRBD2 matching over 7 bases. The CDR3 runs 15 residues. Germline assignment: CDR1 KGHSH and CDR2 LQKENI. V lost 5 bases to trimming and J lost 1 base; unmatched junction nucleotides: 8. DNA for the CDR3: TGTGCCAGCTCATCCCCTGGCGGGGGTTCCTACGAGCAGTACTTC. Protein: CASSSPGGGSYEQYF.

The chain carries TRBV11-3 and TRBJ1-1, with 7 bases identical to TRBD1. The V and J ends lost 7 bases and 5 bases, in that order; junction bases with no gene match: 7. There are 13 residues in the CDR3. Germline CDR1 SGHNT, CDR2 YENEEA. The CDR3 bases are TGTGCCAGCACCATCACAGGGGCGACTGAAGCTTTCTTT. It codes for CASTITGATEAFF. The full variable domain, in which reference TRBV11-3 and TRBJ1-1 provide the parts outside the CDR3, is EAGVVQSPRYKIIEKKQPVAFWCNPISGHNTLYWYLQNLGQGPELLIRYENEEAVDDSQLPKDRFSAERLKGVDSTLKIQPAELGDSAVYLCASTITGATEAFFGQGTRLTVV.

CDR3 sequence reads: CASTVGVSGNTIYF. In DNA, the CDR3 is TGTGCCAGCACAGTCGGGGTATCTGGAAACACCATATATTTT. This rearrangement joins TRBV13 to TRBJ1-3, with D hard to call. The germline CDR1 and CDR2 sequences are PRHDT and FYEKMQ (reference sequence). The CDR3 is 14 amino acids. The V end lost 7 bases, the J end lost 1 base, and 11 bases lay between the germline ends.

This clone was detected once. CDR3 nucleotides: TGTGCCAGCAGTTACCCAGGAGGCGGGGGGGCGGGCGAGCAGTACTTC. This gives the protein CASSYPGGGGAGEQYF. This chain joins TRBV6-6 and TRBJ2-7, with 9 bases identical to TRBD2. This CDR3 is 16 amino acids long. The trim removed 2 bases at V and 6 bases at J, leaving 11 bases unmatched. CDR1 is MNHNY and CDR2 is SVGAGI in the germline V gene (reference sequence).

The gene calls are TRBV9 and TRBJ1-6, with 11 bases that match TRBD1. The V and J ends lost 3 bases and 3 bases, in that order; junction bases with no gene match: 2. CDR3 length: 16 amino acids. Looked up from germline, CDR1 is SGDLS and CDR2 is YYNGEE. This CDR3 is CASSGGQGGYNSPLHF. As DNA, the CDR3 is TGTGCCAGCAGCGGGGGACAGGGGGGCTATAATTCACCCCTCCACTTT.

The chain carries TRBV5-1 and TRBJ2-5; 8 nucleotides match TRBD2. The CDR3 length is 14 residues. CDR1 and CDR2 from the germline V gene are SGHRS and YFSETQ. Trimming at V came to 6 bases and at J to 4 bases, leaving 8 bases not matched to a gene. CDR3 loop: CASTRGGGGETQYF. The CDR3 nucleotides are TGCGCCAGCACCCGGGGGGGTGGTGGAGAGACCCAGTACTTC.

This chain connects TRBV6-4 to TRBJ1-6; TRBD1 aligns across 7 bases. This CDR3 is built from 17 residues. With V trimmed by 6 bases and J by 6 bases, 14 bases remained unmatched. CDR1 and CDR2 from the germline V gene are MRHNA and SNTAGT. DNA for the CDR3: TGTGCCAGCAGCGCCGGGACAGCGGATGGGGGTAATTCACCCCTCCACTTT. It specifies CASSAGTADGGNSPLHF.

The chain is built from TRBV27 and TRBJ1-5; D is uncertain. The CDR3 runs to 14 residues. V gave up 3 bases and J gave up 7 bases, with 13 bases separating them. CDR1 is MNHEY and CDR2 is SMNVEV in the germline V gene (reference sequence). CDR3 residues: CASSFGGAWQPQHF. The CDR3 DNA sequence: TGTGCCAGCAGTTTCGGAGGCGCCTGGCAGCCCCAGCATTTT.

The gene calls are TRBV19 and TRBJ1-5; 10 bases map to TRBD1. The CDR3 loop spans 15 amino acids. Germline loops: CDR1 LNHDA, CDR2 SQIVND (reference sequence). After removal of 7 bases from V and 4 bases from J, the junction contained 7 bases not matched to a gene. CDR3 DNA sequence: TGTGCCAGTAAGGAGACAGGGGGCGGGAATCAGCCCCAGCATTTT. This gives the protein CASKETGGGNQPQHF.

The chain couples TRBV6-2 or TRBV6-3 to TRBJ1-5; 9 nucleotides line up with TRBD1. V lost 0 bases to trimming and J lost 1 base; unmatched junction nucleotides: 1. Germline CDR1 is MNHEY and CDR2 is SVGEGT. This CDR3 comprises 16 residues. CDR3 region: CASSYSTGGSNQPQHF. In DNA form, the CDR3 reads TGTGCCAGCAGTTACTCGACAGGGGGAAGCAATCAGCCCCAGCATTTT.